Listed here are 19 T cell receptor beta chains from one sample, sequenced in a study of human T cells and chemical hapten exposure. TCRdb reprocessed the RACE reads via MiXCR and lists one record per CDR3 protein. This table has fewer than 150,000 distinct CDR3 sequences, roughly 14% appearing once. The time point denotes: pre-sensitization, week 0. Noted treatment: therapeutic diphenylcyclopropenone sensitization with weekly scalp DPC. Sequences were derived from whole blood, sampled in connection with sensitization to the hapten diphenylcyclopropenone (DPC). These TCRs come from a woman younger than 30 with alopecia areata. Some clones in this sample may be carry-over from other donors' samples.

The V and J genes are TRBV4-1 and TRBJ2-7; 7 bases are shared with TRBD1. The CDR3 loop spans 15 amino acids. The V segment lost 0 bases and the J segment 2 bases; nucleotides outside the gene matches: 4. Germline V gene lookup returns CDR1 MGHRA and CDR2 YSYEKL. The CDR3 region is CASSQDRTGPYEQYF. Written as DNA, the CDR3 is TGCGCCAGCAGCCAAGATCGGACAGGCCCCTACGAGCAGTACTTC.

This clonotype showed up just a few times. The gene calls are TRBV6-1 and TRBJ2-3; a possible D gene is TRBD2 (8 bases). Germline loops: CDR1 MNHNS, CDR2 SASEGT. This CDR3 has 15 amino acids. Trimming took off 2 bases at V and 5 bases at J, with 14 bases between the two ends. CDR3 DNA sequence: TGTGCCAGCAGTGAAAGGCGGGGGGACAGAGATACGCAGTATTTT. Translating it yields CASSERRGDRDTQYF.

The V and J genes are TRBV2 and TRBJ1-5; D possibly corresponds to TRBD1 (6 bases). The ends were cut back, 8 bases at V and 1 base at J, with 15 bases in the middle. Per the germline V gene, CDR1 is SNHLY and CDR2 is FYNNEI. The CDR3 runs to 15 residues. CDR3 loop: CASARGARSNQPQHF. CDR3 nucleotides: TGTGCCAGCGCTAGGGGGGCCCGCAGCAATCAGCCCCAGCATTTT.

The chain couples TRBV7-9 to TRBJ1-2; 8 bases align to TRBD1. Germline lookup yields CDR1 SEHNR and CDR2 FQNEAQ (reference sequence). J was trimmed by 4 bases and V by 5 bases; bases with no gene match: 12. The CDR3 is 16 amino acids. The CDR3 loop reads CASSGRTGTTLYGYTF. The CDR3 coding sequence is TGTGCCAGCAGCGGAAGGACAGGGACTACTCTCTATGGCTACACCTTC.

The sample holds a few counts of this clonotype. This chain links TRBV7-8 with TRBJ1-5; the D is unclear. The CDR3 has 14 amino acids. V was pared by 10 bases and J by 2 bases, with 15 bases between. CDR1 is SGHVS and CDR2 is FQNEAQ in the germline V gene. Written as DNA, the CDR3 is TGTGCCACCCACAGCTGGGGTGGCAATCAGCCCCAGCATTTT. It is translated as CATHSWGGNQPQHF.

Only a few counts were recorded for this clonotype. The V gene is TRBV10-3, the J gene TRBJ1-4, with TRBD1 as a possible D gene (5 bases). V was clipped by 6 bases and J by 8 bases, with 13 bases between them. Germline V gives CDR1 ENHRY, CDR2 SYGVKD. The CDR3 consists of 13 residues. The DNA of the CDR3 is TGTGCCATCAGCCGGGACCCTACCGAAAAACTGTTTTTT. Protein product: CAISRDPTEKLFF.

At least ten counts were recorded for this clonotype. This chain connects TRBV20-1 to TRBJ2-6, with D tentatively TRBD1 or TRBD2 (5 bases each). Germline V lookup: CDR1 DFQATT, CDR2 SNEGSKA (reference sequence). The V end lost 6 bases, the J end lost 0 bases, and 12 bases lay between the germline ends. This CDR3 contains 15 residues. In DNA form, the CDR3 reads TGCAGTGCCCCGGGACGGAGCTCTGGGGCCAACGTCCTGACTTTC. This gives the protein CSAPGRSSGANVLTF.

The chain joins TRBV12-3 or TRBV12-4 to TRBJ2-3, with D unresolved. The V gene lost 4 bases and the J gene lost 0 bases, with 14 bases spanning the gap. This CDR3 contains 16 residues. This CDR3 is CASSSRAAASTDTQYF. In DNA form, the CDR3 reads TGTGCCAGCAGTTCTAGGGCGGCGGCTAGCACAGATACGCAGTATTTT.

This clonotype was recorded many times. V is TRBV30 and J is TRBJ2-7; D possibly corresponds to TRBD2 (5 bases). CDR3 length: 12 residues. The germline gives CDR1 GTSNPN, CDR2 SVGIG (reference sequence). V was clipped by 0 bases and J by 3 bases, with 6 bases between them. CDR3 protein: CAWSVRGYEQYF. CDR3 nucleotide sequence: TGTGCCTGGAGTGTACGGGGCTACGAGCAGTACTTC.

This clonotype was observed at least ten times. The rearrangement links TRBV11-2 to TRBJ2-5, with 12 positions matching TRBD2. Germline V gene sequence: CDR1 SGHAT, CDR2 FQNNGV. V was pared by 5 bases and J by 2 bases, with 6 bases of the junction left unmatched. This CDR3 has 16 amino acids. CDR3 amino acids: CASSGRTSGDQETQYF. The CDR3 DNA sequence: TGTGCCAGCAGCGGAAGGACTAGCGGGGATCAAGAGACCCAGTACTTC.

This clonotype was seen only a few times. The rearrangement uses TRBV10-2 and TRBJ1-2, with D uncertain. There are 11 residues in the CDR3. With 3 bases removed from V and 6 bases from J, the gap between germline ends came to 5 bases. The germline CDR1 and CDR2 sequences are WSHSY and SAAADI. In DNA form, the CDR3 reads TGCGCCAGCAGTGACAGCCATGGCTACACCTTC. Amino acid sequence: CASSDSHGYTF.

This clonotype was picked up a small number of times. The chain combines TRBV7-2 with TRBJ2-1; 7 bases are shared with TRBD2. V shed 3 bases, J shed 6 bases, and the junction held 11 bases outside the gene matches. CDR1 is SGHTA and CDR2 is FQGNSA in the germline V gene. This CDR3 is built from 16 residues. The CDR3 DNA reads as TGTGCCAGCAGCTTTCCTAGCGGACGCGACCCCAATGAGCAGTTCTTC. Translating gives CASSFPSGRDPNEQFF.

The sample holds many counts of this clonotype. The rearrangement joins TRBV14 to TRBJ1-4, with D possibly matching TRBD1 (5 bases). CDR3 length: 15 amino acids. Germline-derived CDR1 and CDR2 are SGHDN and FVKESK. V lost 0 bases, J lost 8 bases, and 13 bases lay in between. The CDR3 nucleotides read TGTGCCAGCAGCCAAGACTACAGTTGGGGCGAAAAACTGTTTTTT. Its protein is CASSQDYSWGEKLFF.

This clonotype came up a few times. The rearrangement uses TRBV20-1 and TRBJ1-1; tentatively, D is TRBD1 (5 bases). The germline V and J ends were trimmed by 6 bases and 8 bases, with 16 bases remaining between them. The CDR3 has 12 amino acids. The germline gives CDR1 DFQATT, CDR2 SNEGSKA (reference sequence). CDR3 sequence: CSAKERDVEAFF. As DNA, the CDR3 is TGCAGTGCCAAAGAGAGGGACGTAGAAGCTTTCTTT.

The chain recombines TRBV5-1 with TRBJ2-6; D is unclear. The V end was cut by 1 base, the J end by 1 base, with 6 bases between. The CDR3 contains 15 residues. Germline loops: CDR1 SGHRS, CDR2 YFSETQ. In DNA form, the CDR3 reads TGCGCCAGCAGCTTGACAGCATCTGGGGCCAACGTCCTGACTTTC. It specifies CASSLTASGANVLTF. Full variable domain (remainder filled in from reference TRBV5-1 and TRBJ2-6): KAGVTQTPRYLIKTRGQQVTLSCSPISGHRSVSWYQQTPGQGLQFLFEYFSETQRNKGNFPGRFSGRQFSNSRSEMNVSTLELGDSALYLCASSLTASGANVLTFGAGSRLTVL.

The chain joins TRBV25-1 to TRBJ2-1; 9 nucleotides agree with TRBD2. With 0 bases clipped from V and 4 bases from J, the junction kept 4 bases outside the gene matches. CDR3 length: 16 residues. Germline loops: CDR1 MGHDK, CDR2 SYGVNS. The CDR3 sequence is CASSEYPSGEYNEQFF. The DNA of the CDR3 is TGTGCCAGCAGTGAATATCCTAGCGGGGAATACAATGAGCAGTTCTTC.

This clonotype was seen many times. The rearrangement links TRBV6-2 or TRBV6-3 to TRBJ1-6, with 7 bases fitting TRBD1. The V and J ends lost 7 bases and 7 bases, in that order; junction bases with no gene match: 1. CDR1 MNHEY and CDR2 SVGEGT come from the germline V gene. This CDR3 is built from 12 residues. The CDR3 nucleotides are TGTGCCAGCAAACAGGGGAATTCACCCCTCCACTTT. It translates to CASKQGNSPLHF.

The chain combines TRBV2 with TRBJ1-6; 10 nucleotides match TRBD1. Germline CDR1 reads SNHLY; CDR2 reads FYNNEI. The trim removed 3 bases at V and 9 bases at J, leaving 5 bases unmatched. The CDR3 is made up of 15 amino acids. The CDR3 DNA follows: TGTGCCAGCAGTGAGGGACAGGGGCTAGGTTCACCCCTCCACTTT. This codes for CASSEGQGLGSPLHF.

The chain combines TRBV7-2 with TRBJ2-7; D might be TRBD1 (5 bases). This CDR3 is built from 14 residues. Trimming removed 5 bases from V and 2 bases from J, with 13 bases in between. The germline CDR1 and CDR2 sequences are SGHTA and FQGNSA. CDR3 in DNA: TGTGCCAGCAGCGGCCCCAGGGAAGCCTACGAGCAGTACTTC. Its translation: CASSGPREAYEQYF.